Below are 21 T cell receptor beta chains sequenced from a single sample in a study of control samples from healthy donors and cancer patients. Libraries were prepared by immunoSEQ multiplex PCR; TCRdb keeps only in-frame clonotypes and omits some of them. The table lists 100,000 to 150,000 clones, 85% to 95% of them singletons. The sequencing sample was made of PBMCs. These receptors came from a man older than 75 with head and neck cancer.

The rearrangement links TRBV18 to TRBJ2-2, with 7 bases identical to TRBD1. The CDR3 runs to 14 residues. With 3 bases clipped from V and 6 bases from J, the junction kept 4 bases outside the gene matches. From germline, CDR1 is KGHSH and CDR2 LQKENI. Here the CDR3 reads CASSPMTGSGELFF. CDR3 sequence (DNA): TGTGCCAGCTCACCCATGACAGGGTCCGGGGAGCTGTTTTTT.

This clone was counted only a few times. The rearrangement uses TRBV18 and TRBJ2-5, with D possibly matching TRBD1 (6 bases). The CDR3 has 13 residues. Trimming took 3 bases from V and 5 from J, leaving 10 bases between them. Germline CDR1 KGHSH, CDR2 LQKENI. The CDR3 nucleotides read TGTGCCAGCTCACCTCGGCAGGGGGAGACCCAGTACTTC. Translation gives CASSPRQGETQYF. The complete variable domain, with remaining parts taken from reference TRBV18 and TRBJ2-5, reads NAGVMQNPRHLVRRRGQEARLRCSPMKGHSHVYWYRQLPEEGLKFMVYLQKENIIDESGMPKERFSAEFPKEGPSILRIQQVVRGDSAAYFCASSPRQGETQYFGPGTRLLVL.

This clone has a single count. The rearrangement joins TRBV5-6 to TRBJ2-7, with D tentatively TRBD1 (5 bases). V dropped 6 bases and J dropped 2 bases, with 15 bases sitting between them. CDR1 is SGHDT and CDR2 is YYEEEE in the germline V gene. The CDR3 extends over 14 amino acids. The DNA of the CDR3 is TGTGCCAGCAACTCATACAGGTCGACCTACGAGCAGTACTTC. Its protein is CASNSYRSTYEQYF.

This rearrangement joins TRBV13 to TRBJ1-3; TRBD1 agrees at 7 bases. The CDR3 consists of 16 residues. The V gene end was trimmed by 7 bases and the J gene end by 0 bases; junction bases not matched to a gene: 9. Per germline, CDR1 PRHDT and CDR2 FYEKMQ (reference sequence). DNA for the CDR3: TGTGCCAGCAACCTCCGGGACAGTATCTCTGGAAACACCATATATTTT. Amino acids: CASNLRDSISGNTIYF.

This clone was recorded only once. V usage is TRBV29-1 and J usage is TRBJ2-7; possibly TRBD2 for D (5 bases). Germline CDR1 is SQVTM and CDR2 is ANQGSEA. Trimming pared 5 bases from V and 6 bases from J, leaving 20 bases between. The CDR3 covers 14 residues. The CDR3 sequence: CSVLTQRVGSEQYF. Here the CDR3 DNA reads TGCAGCGTTCTCACGCAGAGGGTTGGTAGCGAGCAGTACTTC.

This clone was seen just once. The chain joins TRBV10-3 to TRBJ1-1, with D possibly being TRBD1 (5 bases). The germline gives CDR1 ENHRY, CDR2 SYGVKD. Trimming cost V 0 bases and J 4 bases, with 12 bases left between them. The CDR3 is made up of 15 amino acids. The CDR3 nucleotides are TGTGCCATCAGTGAGTCGGGACCGGGAGGCACTGAAGCTTTCTTT. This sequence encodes CAISESGPGGTEAFF.

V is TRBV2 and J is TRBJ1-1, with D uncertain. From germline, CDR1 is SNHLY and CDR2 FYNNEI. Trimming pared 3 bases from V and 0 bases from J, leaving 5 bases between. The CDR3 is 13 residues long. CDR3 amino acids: CASSDVLNTEAFF. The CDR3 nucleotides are TGTGCCAGCAGTGATGTGCTGAACACTGAAGCTTTCTTT.

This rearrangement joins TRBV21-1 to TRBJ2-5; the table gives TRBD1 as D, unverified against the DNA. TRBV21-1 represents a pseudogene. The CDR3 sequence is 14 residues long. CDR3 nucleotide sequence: TGTGCCAGCAGCAACGGACAGGGTGGGGGGACCCAGTACTTC. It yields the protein CASSNGQGGGTQYF.

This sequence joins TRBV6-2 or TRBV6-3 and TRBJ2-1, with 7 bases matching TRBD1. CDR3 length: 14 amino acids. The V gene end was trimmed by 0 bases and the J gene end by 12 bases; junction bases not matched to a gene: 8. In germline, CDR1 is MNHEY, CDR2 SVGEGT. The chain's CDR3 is CASSYSTGTVRQFF. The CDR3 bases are TGTGCCAGCAGTTACTCGACGGGGACAGTTCGGCAGTTCTTC.

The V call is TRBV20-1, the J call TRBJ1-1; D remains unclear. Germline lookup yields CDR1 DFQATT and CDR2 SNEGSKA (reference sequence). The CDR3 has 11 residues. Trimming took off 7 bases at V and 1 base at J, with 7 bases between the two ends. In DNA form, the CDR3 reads TGCAGTGTAAGCCGGAACACTGAAGCTTTCTTT. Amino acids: CSVSRNTEAFF.

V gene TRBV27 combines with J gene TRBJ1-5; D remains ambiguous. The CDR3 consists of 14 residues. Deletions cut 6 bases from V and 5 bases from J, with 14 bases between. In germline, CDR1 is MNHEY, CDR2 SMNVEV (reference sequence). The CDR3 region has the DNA TGTGCCAGCAGACGGGTTTGGGGAGATCAGCCCCAGCATTTT. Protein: CASRRVWGDQPQHF.

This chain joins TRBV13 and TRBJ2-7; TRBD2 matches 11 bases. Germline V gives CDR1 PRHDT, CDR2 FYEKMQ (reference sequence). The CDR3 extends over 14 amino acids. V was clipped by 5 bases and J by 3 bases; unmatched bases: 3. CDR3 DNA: TGTGCCAGCAGCCACGGGACTAGCGGCTACGAGCAGTACTTC. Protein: CASSHGTSGYEQYF.

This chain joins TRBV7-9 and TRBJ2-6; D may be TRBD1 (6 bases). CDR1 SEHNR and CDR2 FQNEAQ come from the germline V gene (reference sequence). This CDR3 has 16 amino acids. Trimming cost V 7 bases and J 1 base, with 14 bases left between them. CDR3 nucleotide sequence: TGTGCCAGCAACAAAGCAACAGGGTCTGGGGCCAACGTCCTGACTTTC. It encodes CASNKATGSGANVLTF.

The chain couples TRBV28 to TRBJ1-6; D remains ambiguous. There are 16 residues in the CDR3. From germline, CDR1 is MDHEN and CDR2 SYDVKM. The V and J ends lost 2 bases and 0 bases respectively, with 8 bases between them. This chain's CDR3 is CASSLSPSSYNSPLHF. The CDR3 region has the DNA TGTGCCAGCAGTTTAAGCCCGAGCTCCTATAATTCACCCCTCCACTTT.

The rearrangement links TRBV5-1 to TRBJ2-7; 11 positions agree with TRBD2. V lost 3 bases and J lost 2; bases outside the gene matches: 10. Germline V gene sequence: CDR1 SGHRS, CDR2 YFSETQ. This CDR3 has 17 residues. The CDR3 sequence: CASSSTLLAGATYEQYF. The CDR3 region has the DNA TGCGCCAGCAGCTCCACTCTACTAGCGGGAGCTACCTACGAGCAGTACTTC. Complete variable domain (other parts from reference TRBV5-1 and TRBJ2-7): KAGVTQTPRYLIKTRGQQVTLSCSPISGHRSVSWYQQTPGQGLQFLFEYFSETQRNKGNFPGRFSGRQFSNSRSEMNVSTLELGDSALYLCASSSTLLAGATYEQYFGPGTRLTVT.

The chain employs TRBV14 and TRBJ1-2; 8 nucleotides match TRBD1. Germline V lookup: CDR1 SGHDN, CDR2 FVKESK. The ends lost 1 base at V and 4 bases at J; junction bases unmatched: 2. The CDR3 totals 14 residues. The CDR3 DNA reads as TGTGCCAGCAGCCAAGCTACAGGGGGCTATGGCTACACCTTC. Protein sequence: CASSQATGGYGYTF.

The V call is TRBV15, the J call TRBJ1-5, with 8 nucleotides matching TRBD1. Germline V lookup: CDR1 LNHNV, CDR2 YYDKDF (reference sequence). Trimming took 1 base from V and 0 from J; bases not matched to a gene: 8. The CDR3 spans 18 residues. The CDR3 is CATSRADRADYSNQPQHF. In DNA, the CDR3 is TGTGCCACCAGCAGAGCGGACAGGGCCGATTATAGCAATCAGCCCCAGCATTTT. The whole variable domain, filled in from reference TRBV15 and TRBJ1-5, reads DAMVIQNPRYQVTQFGKPVTLSCSQTLNHNVMYWYQQKSSQAPKLLFHYYDKDFNNEADTPDNFQSRRPNTSFCFLDIRSPGLGDTAMYLCATSRADRADYSNQPQHFGDGTRLSIL.

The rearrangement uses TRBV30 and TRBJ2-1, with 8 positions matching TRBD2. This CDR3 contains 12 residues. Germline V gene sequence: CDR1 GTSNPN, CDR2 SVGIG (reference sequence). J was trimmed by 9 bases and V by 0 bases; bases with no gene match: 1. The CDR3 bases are TGTGCCTGGAGTGTTAGCGGGGCTGAGCAGTTCTTC. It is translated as CAWSVSGAEQFF.

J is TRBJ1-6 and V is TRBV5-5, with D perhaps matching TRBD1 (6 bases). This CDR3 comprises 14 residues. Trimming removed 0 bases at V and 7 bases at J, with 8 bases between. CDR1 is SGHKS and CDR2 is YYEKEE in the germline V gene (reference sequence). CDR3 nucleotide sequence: TGTGCCAGCAGCTTGGGGACAGTAAATTCACCCCTCCACTTT. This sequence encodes CASSLGTVNSPLHF.

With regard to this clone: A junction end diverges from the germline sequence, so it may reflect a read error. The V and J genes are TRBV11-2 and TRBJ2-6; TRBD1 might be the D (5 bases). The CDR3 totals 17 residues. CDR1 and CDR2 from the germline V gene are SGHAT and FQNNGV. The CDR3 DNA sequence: TGTGCCAGCAGCCAAGGGGTGGGCCTCTCTGGGGCCGACGTCCTGACTTTC. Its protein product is CASSQGVGLSGADVLTF.

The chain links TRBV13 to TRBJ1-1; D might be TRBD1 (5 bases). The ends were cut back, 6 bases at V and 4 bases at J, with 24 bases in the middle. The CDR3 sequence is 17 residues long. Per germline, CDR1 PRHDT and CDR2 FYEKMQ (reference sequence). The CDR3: CASRWYGRGGSGTEAFF. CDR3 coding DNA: TGTGCCAGCAGATGGTATGGCCGTGGGGGGTCCGGCACTGAAGCTTTCTTT.